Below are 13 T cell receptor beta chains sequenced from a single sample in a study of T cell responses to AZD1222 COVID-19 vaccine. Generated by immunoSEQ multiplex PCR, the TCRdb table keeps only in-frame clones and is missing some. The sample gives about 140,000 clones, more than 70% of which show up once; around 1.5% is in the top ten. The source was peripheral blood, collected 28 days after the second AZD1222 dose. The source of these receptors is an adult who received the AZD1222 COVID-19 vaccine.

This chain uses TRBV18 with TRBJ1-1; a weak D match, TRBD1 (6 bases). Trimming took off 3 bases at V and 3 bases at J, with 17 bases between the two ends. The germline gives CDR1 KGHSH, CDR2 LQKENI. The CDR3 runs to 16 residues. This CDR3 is CASSPKEGQHYTEAFF. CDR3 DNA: TGTGCCAGCTCACCCAAAGAAGGACAGCATTACACTGAAGCTTTCTTT.

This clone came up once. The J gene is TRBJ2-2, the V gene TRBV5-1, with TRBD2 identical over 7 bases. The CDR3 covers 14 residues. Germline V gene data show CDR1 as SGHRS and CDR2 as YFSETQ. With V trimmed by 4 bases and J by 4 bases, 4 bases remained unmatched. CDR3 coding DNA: TGCGCCAGCAGCCGCAGGGAGGGCACCGGGGAGCTGTTTTTT. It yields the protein CASSRREGTGELFF.

CDR3 residues: CASSLRFDQPQHF. The CDR3 nucleotides are TGTGCCAGCAGTTTAAGGTTTGATCAGCCCCAGCATTTT. The J gene is TRBJ1-5, the V gene TRBV27; D unresolved. Germline CDR1 reads MNHEY; CDR2 reads SMNVEV (reference sequence). V shed 2 bases and J shed 5 bases, with 7 bases lying between them. The CDR3 is 13 amino acids.

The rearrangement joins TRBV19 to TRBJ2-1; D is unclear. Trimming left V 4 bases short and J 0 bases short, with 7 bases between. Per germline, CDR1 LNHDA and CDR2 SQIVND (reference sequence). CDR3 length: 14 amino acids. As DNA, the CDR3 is TGTGCCAGTAGTAGGCGCAGCTCCTACAATGAGCAGTTCTTC. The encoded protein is CASSRRSSYNEQFF.

The chain's CDR3 is CAISAGEDYGYTF. The CDR3 nucleotides are TGTGCCATCAGTGCGGGAGAGGACTATGGCTACACCTTC. V and J are TRBV10-3 and TRBJ1-2, with D uncertain. The CDR3 has 13 amino acids. CDR1 is ENHRY, CDR2 SYGVKD, per germline. Trimming cost V 4 bases and J 3 bases, with 9 bases left between them.

CDR3 bases: TGTGCCAGCAGCCGACCGGGACTAGCGGGCACAGATACGCAGTATTTT. Translation: CASSRPGLAGTDTQYF. The chain has TRBV5-5 and TRBJ2-3, with 11 bases fitting TRBD2. The CDR3 has 16 amino acids. Germline V gene lookup returns CDR1 SGHKS and CDR2 YYEKEE (reference sequence). The junction had 5 bases not matched to a gene; V was cut back by 4 bases and J by 1 base.

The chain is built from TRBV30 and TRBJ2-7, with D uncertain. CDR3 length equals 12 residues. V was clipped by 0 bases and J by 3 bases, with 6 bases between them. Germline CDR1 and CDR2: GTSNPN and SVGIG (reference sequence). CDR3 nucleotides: TGTGCCTGGAGTGTCGACAACTACGAGCAGTACTTC. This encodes CAWSVDNYEQYF.

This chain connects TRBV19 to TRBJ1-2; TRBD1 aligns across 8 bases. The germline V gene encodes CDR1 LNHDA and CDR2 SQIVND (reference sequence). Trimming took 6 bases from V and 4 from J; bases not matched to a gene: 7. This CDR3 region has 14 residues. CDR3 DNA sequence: TGTGCCAGTAGCCTCCCGACAGGGGTCTATGGCTACACCTTC. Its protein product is CASSLPTGVYGYTF.

CDR3 sequence: CASSIFLGDLNYGYTF. The DNA of the CDR3 is TGTGCCAGTAGTATATTTTTGGGGGATTTAAACTATGGCTACACCTTC. The V and J genes are TRBV19 and TRBJ1-2; possible D gene TRBD1, 5 bases. This CDR3 has 16 amino acids. Germline V gene data show CDR1 as LNHDA and CDR2 as SQIVND (reference sequence). Trimming pared 2 bases from V and 2 bases from J, leaving 15 bases between. Full variable domain (outside the CDR3, taken from reference TRBV19 and TRBJ1-2): DGGITQSPKYLFRKEGQNVTLSCEQNLNHDAMYWYRQDPGQGLRLIYYSQIVNDFQKGDIAEGYSVSREKKESFPLTVTSAQKNPTAFYLCASSIFLGDLNYGYTFGSGTRLTVV.

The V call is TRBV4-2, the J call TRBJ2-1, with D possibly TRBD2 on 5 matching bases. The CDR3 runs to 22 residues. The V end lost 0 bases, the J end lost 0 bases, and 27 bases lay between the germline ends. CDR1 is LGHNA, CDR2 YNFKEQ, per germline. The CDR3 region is CASSQESRLSSIALSSYNEQFF. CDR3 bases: TGTGCCAGCAGCCAAGAAAGTCGATTGTCTAGCATCGCCTTGAGCTCCTACAATGAGCAGTTCTTC.

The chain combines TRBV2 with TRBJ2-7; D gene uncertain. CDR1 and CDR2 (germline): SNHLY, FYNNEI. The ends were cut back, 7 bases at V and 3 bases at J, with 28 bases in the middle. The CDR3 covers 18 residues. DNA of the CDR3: TGTGCCAGCAAAAAAGGAATCAGTAGTGCTGAACGGTACTACGAGCAGTACTTC. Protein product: CASKKGISSAERYYEQYF.

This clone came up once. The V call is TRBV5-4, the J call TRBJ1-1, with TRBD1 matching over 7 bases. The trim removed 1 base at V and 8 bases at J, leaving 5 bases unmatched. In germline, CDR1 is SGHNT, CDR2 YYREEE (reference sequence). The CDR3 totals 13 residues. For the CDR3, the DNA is TGTGCCAGCAGCTTGAAGACAGGGAAAGAAGCTTTCTTT. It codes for CASSLKTGKEAFF.

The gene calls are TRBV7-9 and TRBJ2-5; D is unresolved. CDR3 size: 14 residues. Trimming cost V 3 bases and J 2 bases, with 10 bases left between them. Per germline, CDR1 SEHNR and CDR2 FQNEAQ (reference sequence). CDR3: CASSFYEEQETQYF. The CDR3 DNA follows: TGTGCCAGCAGCTTCTACGAGGAACAAGAGACCCAGTACTTC.